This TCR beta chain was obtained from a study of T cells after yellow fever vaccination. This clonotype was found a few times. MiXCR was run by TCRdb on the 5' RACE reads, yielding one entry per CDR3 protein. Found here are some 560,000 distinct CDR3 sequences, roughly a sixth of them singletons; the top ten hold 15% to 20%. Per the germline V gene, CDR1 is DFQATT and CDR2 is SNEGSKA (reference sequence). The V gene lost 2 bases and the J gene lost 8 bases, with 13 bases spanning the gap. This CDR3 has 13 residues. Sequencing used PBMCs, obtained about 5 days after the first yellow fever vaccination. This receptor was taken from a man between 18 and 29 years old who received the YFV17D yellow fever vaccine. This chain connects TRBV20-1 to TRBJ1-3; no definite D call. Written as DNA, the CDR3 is TGCAGTGCTAGACTTATGGCCGGGGACACCATATATTTT. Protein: CSARLMAGDTIYF.